The 10 T cell receptor beta chains below come from one sample, sequenced in a study of T-cell reconstitution after alpha-beta-depleted transplantation in children. Preparation of the TCRbeta library was carried out with unique molecular identifiers. TCRdb analysed the PCR reads with MiXCR anew, one entry per CDR3 protein. The sample yields 150,000 to 250,000 distinct CDR3 sequences, about 14% seen once. The sample was PBMCs from the stem cell graft donor, taken from the stem cell graft. The receptor source for this set is a human donor who donated a stem cell graft to a child with acute lymphoblastic leukemia.

This clonotype was counted ten times or more. This chain links TRBV5-1 with TRBJ2-5; D gene unclear. CDR3 length: 13 residues. CDR1 and CDR2 (germline): SGHRS, YFSETQ. Trimming stripped 0 bases from V and 5 bases from J, with 8 bases between. CDR3 DNA sequence: TGCGCCAGCAGCTTGGAGATTGGGGAGACCCAGTACTTC. This codes for CASSLEIGETQYF.

The table lists this clonotype with many counts. The rearrangement uses TRBV27 and TRBJ2-1; a possible D gene is TRBD1 (5 bases). V was cut by 4 bases and J by 4 bases, with 11 bases left in between. The CDR3 contains 14 residues. Germline CDR1 and CDR2: MNHEY and SMNVEV (reference sequence). CDR3 residues: CASSYGAGYNEQFF. Here the CDR3 DNA reads TGTGCCAGCAGTTATGGGGCAGGGTACAATGAGCAGTTCTTC.

This clonotype showed up many times. V is TRBV30 and J is TRBJ2-3, with D perhaps matching TRBD2 (5 bases). Germline V gene sequence: CDR1 GTSNPN, CDR2 SVGIG (reference sequence). The CDR3 loop spans 15 amino acids. The germline V and J ends were trimmed by 3 bases and 6 bases, with 19 bases remaining between them. The CDR3 nucleotides read TGTGCCTGGAGGAAGTTGGCGGGCCGGGCGGATACGCAGTATTTT. This gives the protein CAWRKLAGRADTQYF.

This chain connects TRBV3-1 to TRBJ2-5; TRBD1 or TRBD2 may be the D gene (6 bases each). Germline CDR1 and CDR2: LGHDT and YNNKEL (reference sequence). The CDR3 covers 14 residues. V was cut by 6 bases and J by 5 bases, with 16 bases left in between. The CDR3 DNA reads TGTGCCAGCAGGACGCGGGGTGGGGGCGAGACCCAGTACTTC. It yields the protein CASRTRGGGETQYF.

Ten or more counts support this clonotype. V is TRBV25-1 and J is TRBJ2-3; possible D gene TRBD1, 6 bases. The germline CDR1 and CDR2 sequences are MGHDK and SYGVNS. The CDR3 spans 18 residues. V was pared by 1 base and J by 3 bases, with 20 bases between. The CDR3 DNA is TGTGCCAGCAGTGAATCCCACCGGCAGGGGTTCATGACAGATACGCAGTATTTT. Its protein is CASSESHRQGFMTDTQYF.

This clonotype was seen a few times. The V call is TRBV12-3 or TRBV12-4, the J call TRBJ2-2; perhaps TRBD1 as D (6 bases). V lost 7 bases and J 7 bases, leaving 13 bases between the germline ends. This CDR3 is 13 amino acids long. CDR3 DNA sequence: TGTGCCAGCACCCCTACAGGGTACGGGGAGCTGTTTTTT. Protein product: CASTPTGYGELFF.

The sample holds many counts of this clonotype. The chain carries TRBV6-5 and TRBJ1-1; D not certain. This CDR3 is built from 14 residues. The ends were cut back, 0 bases at V and 1 base at J, with 6 bases in the middle. Germline V gene sequence: CDR1 MNHEY, CDR2 SVGAGI. DNA of the CDR3: TGTGCCAGCAGTTACTCGGCAGGGAACACTGAAGCTTTCTTT. Residues: CASSYSAGNTEAFF.

This clonotype has at least ten counts. The chain carries TRBV18 and TRBJ2-3; 13 bases agree with TRBD2. In germline, CDR1 is KGHSH, CDR2 LQKENI. The CDR3 extends over 16 amino acids. J lost 4 bases, V lost 5 bases, and 6 bases had no gene match. CDR3 DNA sequence: TGTGCCAGCTCAGCGGGACTAGCGGGACTCGCAGATACGCAGTATTTT. Protein product: CASSAGLAGLADTQYF.

This clonotype was picked up many times. The chain combines TRBV6-1 with TRBJ2-3; D unclear. CDR3 length: 14 amino acids. Germline lookup yields CDR1 MNHNS and CDR2 SASEGT. V was shortened by 7 bases and J by 2 bases, with 13 bases between the two germline ends. CDR3 nucleotide sequence: TGTGCCAGCAATCGCCATACTTCCACAGATACGCAGTATTTT. Protein product: CASNRHTSTDTQYF.

This clonotype was observed at least ten times. V usage is TRBV5-1 and J usage is TRBJ2-3; D is uncertain. V was shortened by 1 base and J by 5 bases, with 14 bases between the two germline ends. The CDR3 is made up of 15 amino acids. Germline lookup yields CDR1 SGHRS and CDR2 YFSETQ. CDR3 sequence (DNA): TGCGCCAGCAGCTTGTCGCCGTATGAAGAAGATACGCAGTATTTT. Encoded protein: CASSLSPYEEDTQYF. Based on the CDR3 plus reference TRBV5-1 and TRBJ2-3, the full variable domain is KAGVTQTPRYLIKTRGQQVTLSCSPISGHRSVSWYQQTPGQGLQFLFEYFSETQRNKGNFPGRFSGRQFSNSRSEMNVSTLELGDSALYLCASSLSPYEEDTQYFGPGTRLTVL.